This TCR beta chain was identified in a study of T cells and Merkel cell carcinoma outcomes. The CDR3 extends over 13 amino acids. Per the germline V gene, CDR1 is SGHTA and CDR2 is FQGNSA. Germline trimming cut 4 bases from V and 8 bases from J; bases unmatched to any gene: 7. Profiled with immunoSEQ multiplex PCR; TCRdb holds only in-frame clones, not every one. This sample has 2,000 to 2,500 clones, with around 90% found just once. Study-wide results and limits: Reportedly, T-cell repertoire with density predicts Merkel cell carcinoma outcomes.

Worth noting for this clone: The antigen remains unidentified.

Source material: tumor tissue from Merkel cell carcinoma. The sequence came from a human donor with Merkel cell carcinoma. The chain couples TRBV7-2 to TRBJ1-1; 7 nucleotides line up with TRBD1. CDR3 bases: TGTGCCAGCAGCTCCGGGACAGTTGGGGAAGCTTTCTTT. This codes for CASSSGTVGEAFF.